This record looks at one TCR beta chain sequence and its context. This record belongs to a study of blood T cell repertoires in COVID-19. Overall study context: Some COVID-19 samples were acute and others convalescent; all came from the United States, Italy and Spain. The analysed material was cDNA or gDNA that came from T cells, B-cell-depleted T cells, or PBMCs.

The V gene lost 2 bases and the J gene lost 2 bases, with 13 bases spanning the gap. The length of the CDR3 is 16 residues. Germline assignment: CDR1 LGHNA and CDR2 YSLEER. Measured with immunoSEQ multiplex PCR; TCRdb has only the in-frame clones, and not every one. Of 300,000 to 500,000 clones listed, roughly 90% are singletons. The J gene is TRBJ1-5, the V gene TRBV4-3, with D possibly TRBD1 on 5 matching bases. This sequence was found in a woman aged 30 to 39 with acute COVID-19. Input material: PBMCs or T cells enriched from blood (not recorded which). This CDR3 is CASSQKGKGRNQPQHF. The CDR3 bases are TGCGCCAGCAGCCAAAAGGGGAAGGGCCGCAATCAGCCCCAGCATTTT.